Below are 30 T cell receptor beta chains sequenced from a single sample in a study of shared clonotypes between healthy human individuals. The assay was immunoSEQ multiplex PCR, and TCRdb's table has in-frame clones only and misses some. Among 2.3 million or so clones listed, approximately 95% were seen once. The source material was naive CD4+ T cells from PBMCs. Subset given: CD45RA+ positively selected. Receptor source: a man aged 18-30 years in good health. Some clones in this sample may be carry-over from other donors' samples.

V gene TRBV5-8 combines with J gene TRBJ2-5; no definite D call. Trimming cost V 5 bases and J 5 bases, with 19 bases left between them. CDR3 length equals 15 residues. Germline V gene sequence: CDR1 SGHTS, CDR2 YDEGEE. CDR3 amino acids: CASRARSRAQETQYF. DNA for the CDR3: TGTGCCAGCAGGGCCCGATCTCGAGCGCAGGAGACCCAGTACTTC.

The gene calls are TRBV28 and TRBJ2-5; 7 nucleotides match TRBD1. Germline CDR1 and CDR2: MDHEN and SYDVKM. J lost 5 bases, V lost 3 bases, and 6 bases had no gene match. This CDR3 region has 14 residues. The CDR3 loop reads CASSLDRRRETQYF. CDR3 nucleotides: TGTGCCAGCAGTTTGGACAGGAGGAGGGAGACCCAGTACTTC.

The chain has TRBV2 and TRBJ2-6; D gene uncertain. The CDR3 is 15 amino acids. Looked up from germline, CDR1 is SNHLY and CDR2 is FYNNEI. V lost 5 bases and J 0 bases, leaving 8 bases between the germline ends. The CDR3, as DNA: TGTGCCAGCAGTCCACAGAGCTCTGGGGCCAACGTCCTGACTTTC. This encodes CASSPQSSGANVLTF.

This clone was detected only a few times. The rearrangement uses TRBV2 and TRBJ1-1; 10 bases match TRBD1. Losses at the gene ends were 7 bases for V and 4 bases for J; bases not matched to a gene: 6. The CDR3 runs 14 residues. CDR1 is SNHLY and CDR2 is FYNNEI in the germline V gene. The CDR3 sequence: CASTRDRGFTEAFF. Here the CDR3 DNA reads TGTGCCAGCACCCGGGACAGGGGATTCACTGAAGCTTTCTTT.

V and J are TRBV5-4 and TRBJ2-3; TRBD2 aligns across 9 bases. CDR3 length: 16 residues. Germline V gene data show CDR1 as SGHNT and CDR2 as YYREEE (reference sequence). The ends lost 5 bases at V and 0 bases at J; junction bases unmatched: 7. As DNA, the CDR3 is TGTGCCAGCAGTCATCCTACTAGCGGGAGCACAGATACGCAGTATTTT. Translating it yields CASSHPTSGSTDTQYF.

This clone was observed once. The rearrangement joins TRBV5-1 to TRBJ2-7; 11 bases line up with TRBD1. The germline V gene encodes CDR1 SGHRS and CDR2 YFSETQ. Trimming cost V 2 bases and J 4 bases; bases outside gene matches: 8. The CDR3 totals 16 residues. DNA for the CDR3: TGCGCCAGCAGCTTACCTAGGACAGGGGGCAATTACGAGCAGTACTTC. As protein: CASSLPRTGGNYEQYF.

The rearrangement links TRBV5-4 to TRBJ2-3; 9 bases agree with TRBD2. V lost 2 bases, J lost 0 bases, and 4 bases stayed unmatched. This CDR3 is 16 amino acids long. The germline V gene has CDR1 SGHNT and CDR2 YYREEE (reference sequence). CDR3 protein: CASSFPTSGSTDTQYF. The DNA of the CDR3 is TGTGCCAGCAGCTTCCCGACTAGCGGAAGCACAGATACGCAGTATTTT. The whole variable domain, remainder taken from reference TRBV5-4 and TRBJ2-3, is ETGVTQSPTHLIKTRGQQVTLRCSSQSGHNTVSWYQQALGQGPQFIFQYYREEENGRGNFPPRFSGLQFPNYSSELNVNALELDDSALYLCASSFPTSGSTDTQYFGPGTRLTVL.

V is TRBV18 and J is TRBJ1-1; 9 bases are shared with TRBD1. CDR1 and CDR2 (germline): KGHSH, LQKENI. The CDR3 covers 17 residues. The V segment lost 2 bases and the J segment 1 base; nucleotides outside the gene matches: 8. CDR3 nucleotides: TGTGCCAGCTCACCAGTCCCGGGACAGGGAACGAACACTGAAGCTTTCTTT. Its protein is CASSPVPGQGTNTEAFF.

Here the CDR3 reads CASSREGYEQYF. CDR3 in DNA: TGTGCCAGCAGCCGGGAGGGCTACGAGCAGTACTTC. The rearrangement links TRBV11-2 to TRBJ2-7, with 8 bases fitting TRBD2. Germline values: CDR1 SGHAT, CDR2 FQNNGV. Unmatched junction bases numbered 0, after V lost 5 bases and J lost 3 bases. This CDR3 contains 12 residues. The whole variable domain, filled in from reference TRBV11-2 and TRBJ2-7, reads EAGVAQSPRYKIIEKRQSVAFWCNPISGHATLYWYQQILGQGPKLLIQFQNNGVVDDSQLPKDRFSAERLKGVDSTLKIQPAKLEDSAVYLCASSREGYEQYFGPGTRLTVT.

The chain combines TRBV7-9 with TRBJ2-7, with TRBD1 as a possible D gene (6 bases). CDR3 length equals 14 residues. Germline V gives CDR1 SEHNR, CDR2 FQNEAQ (reference sequence). Trimming took 6 bases from V and 4 from J, leaving 16 bases between them. In DNA form, the CDR3 reads TGTGCCAGCAGTCCCGGGACACAACTTTACGAGCAGTACTTC. Amino acids: CASSPGTQLYEQYF. The full variable domain, its missing parts supplied by reference TRBV7-9 and TRBJ2-7, is DTGVSQNPRHKITKRGQNVTFRCDPISEHNRLYWYRQTLGQGPEFLTYFQNEAQLEKSRLLSDRFSAERPKGSFSTLEIQRTEQGDSAMYLCASSPGTQLYEQYFGPGTRLTVT.

This clone was detected only once. The chain recombines TRBV4-1 with TRBJ2-1; possibly TRBD2 for D (6 bases). This CDR3 spans 16 amino acids. CDR1 is MGHRA and CDR2 is YSYEKL in the germline V gene. Trimming shortened V by 0 bases and J by 6 bases, and 15 bases separated the two germline ends. Here the CDR3 reads CASSQDPGLGGNEQFF. In nucleotides, the CDR3 is TGCGCCAGCAGCCAAGATCCGGGACTGGGCGGCAATGAGCAGTTCTTC.

The genes are TRBV18 and TRBJ1-2; TRBD1 is a possible D gene (5 bases). V lost 4 bases and J 4 bases, leaving 16 bases between the germline ends. This CDR3 spans 15 amino acids. Germline V lookup: CDR1 KGHSH, CDR2 LQKENI. The CDR3 coding sequence is TGTGCCAGCTCACAAATAATCCGGGACGCCTATGGCTACACCTTC. The encoded protein is CASSQIIRDAYGYTF.

This sequence joins TRBV29-1 and TRBJ2-5; 10 positions agree with TRBD1. Germline values: CDR1 SQVTM, CDR2 ANQGSEA. Germline trimming cut 6 bases from V and 5 bases from J; bases unmatched to any gene: 12. CDR3 size: 15 residues. The CDR3 region has the DNA TGCAGCGTCGCTCCCACGGGACAGGGGCGGGAGACCCAGTACTTC. It specifies CSVAPTGQGRETQYF. The variable domain in full, completed from reference TRBV29-1 and TRBJ2-5, reads SAVISQKPSRDICQRGTSLTIQCQVDSQVTMMFWYRQQPGQSLTLIATANQGSEATYESGFVIDKFPISRPNLTFSTLTVSNMSPEDSSIYLCSVAPTGQGRETQYFGPGTRLLVL.

Regarding this clone: Other DNA sequences in this specimen translate into the identical CDR3. The rearrangement uses TRBV15 and TRBJ2-5; D uncertain. V lost 1 base and J 4 bases, leaving 4 bases between the germline ends. This CDR3 region has 12 residues. In germline, CDR1 is LNHNV, CDR2 YYDKDF (reference sequence). CDR3 sequence reads: CATSRVLETQYF. CDR3 DNA: TGTGCCACCAGCAGAGTTTTAGAGACCCAGTACTTC.

The V and J genes are TRBV5-1 and TRBJ2-6; maybe TRBD1 (6 bases). The germline V gene has CDR1 SGHRS and CDR2 YFSETQ. This CDR3 has 16 residues. V shed 2 bases and J shed 2 bases, with 11 bases lying between them. The CDR3 protein is CASSFIQGPGANVLTF. DNA for the CDR3: TGCGCCAGCAGCTTCATACAGGGCCCTGGGGCCAACGTCCTGACTTTC.

CDR3 in amino acids: CAWSVQRGIHF. CDR3 in DNA: TGTGCCTGGAGTGTACAGAGGGGGATCCACTTT. The J gene is TRBJ1-6, the V gene TRBV30; D perhaps matches TRBD1 (6 bases). Trimming took off 0 bases at V and 17 bases at J, with 11 bases between the two ends. The CDR3 has 11 residues. Germline CDR1 reads GTSNPN; CDR2 reads SVGIG (reference sequence). The full variable domain, in which reference TRBV30 and TRBJ1-6 provide the parts outside the CDR3, is SQTIHQWPATLVQPVGSPLSLECTVEGTSNPNLYWYRQAAGRGLQLLFYSVGIGQISSEVPQNLSASRPQDRQFILSSKKLLLSDSGFYLCAWSVQRGIHFGNGTRLTVT.

The chain employs TRBV2 and TRBJ2-2; D gene ambiguous. Germline loops: CDR1 SNHLY, CDR2 FYNNEI. This CDR3 spans 14 amino acids. Trimming shortened V by 6 bases and J by 1 base, and 9 bases separated the two germline ends. The CDR3 sequence: CASSLAGNTGELFF. The DNA for the CDR3 is TGTGCCAGCAGCTTAGCTGGGAACACCGGGGAGCTGTTTTTT.

This rearrangement joins TRBV29-1 to TRBJ1-5; possible D gene TRBD1, 5 bases. This CDR3 has 14 amino acids. V was pared by 6 bases and J by 5 bases, with 17 bases between. Per the germline V gene, CDR1 is SQVTM and CDR2 is ANQGSEA. In DNA, the CDR3 is TGCAGCGTCTGCCTGGGGGGGGGTGATCAGCCCCAGCATTTT. Translating gives CSVCLGGGDQPQHF.

The chain is built from TRBV5-4 and TRBJ2-7, with 11 bases lining up with TRBD2. The CDR3 totals 15 residues. The germline V gene has CDR1 SGHNT and CDR2 YYREEE (reference sequence). The V and J ends lost 4 bases and 0 bases, in that order; junction bases with no gene match: 3. The CDR3: CASSVAGGPSYEQYF. The CDR3 DNA reads as TGTGCCAGCAGCGTAGCGGGAGGGCCCTCCTACGAGCAGTACTTC.

This rearrangement joins TRBV18 to TRBJ2-5; 8 bases map to TRBD2. The CDR3 has 15 amino acids. The germline V gene has CDR1 KGHSH and CDR2 LQKENI. V shed 2 bases, J shed 2 bases, and the junction held 4 bases outside the gene matches. The CDR3 protein is CASSPFTSGQETQYF. CDR3 bases: TGTGCCAGCTCACCATTCACTAGCGGACAAGAGACCCAGTACTTC.

The genes are TRBV4-2 and TRBJ2-1, with TRBD2 matching 9 bases. The CDR3 has 17 residues. Trimming cost V 0 bases and J 5 bases; bases outside gene matches: 8. Germline-derived CDR1 and CDR2 are LGHNA and YNFKEQ. The CDR3 region is CASSQDTGTSRDNEQFF. For the CDR3, the DNA is TGTGCCAGCAGCCAAGATACCGGGACTAGCCGCGACAATGAGCAGTTCTTC.

The V gene is TRBV5-1, the J gene TRBJ2-3; D is possibly TRBD2 (5 bases). The germline CDR1 and CDR2 sequences are SGHRS and YFSETQ. The ends were cut back, 2 bases at V and 2 bases at J, with 15 bases in the middle. There are 16 residues in the CDR3. In nucleotides, the CDR3 is TGCGCCAGCAGCTTCTGGCGCTCTAGCAACACAGATACGCAGTATTTT. Protein sequence: CASSFWRSSNTDTQYF.

This chain links TRBV5-1 with TRBJ1-4, with a tentative D call TRBD1 (6 bases). With 4 bases removed from V and 8 bases from J, the gap between germline ends came to 21 bases. The CDR3 spans 16 residues. In germline, CDR1 is SGHRS, CDR2 YFSETQ. CDR3 region: CASSPVLGGEVEKLFF. CDR3 DNA: TGCGCCAGCAGCCCCGTGTTGGGGGGCGAGGTCGAAAAACTGTTTTTT.

J is TRBJ2-2 and V is TRBV7-3; D is unclear. Trimming left V 2 bases short and J 7 bases short, with 11 bases between. The CDR3 has 14 amino acids. Germline V lookup: CDR1 SGHTA, CDR2 FQGTGA. CDR3 region: CASSLSLLGGELFF. CDR3 in DNA: TGTGCCAGCAGCTTATCACTATTGGGCGGGGAGCTGTTTTTT.

The rearrangement joins TRBV4-2 to TRBJ2-1; 8 bases fit TRBD2. Trimming took 4 bases from V and 4 from J; bases not matched to a gene: 6. The CDR3 loop spans 15 amino acids. Germline V gene sequence: CDR1 LGHNA, CDR2 YNFKEQ. CDR3 nucleotide sequence: TGTGCCAGCAGCCGGACACTAGCGGTTTACAATGAGCAGTTCTTC. Translated: CASSRTLAVYNEQFF.

The J gene is TRBJ2-7, the V gene TRBV7-2; D is unclear. Germline V gene lookup returns CDR1 SGHTA and CDR2 FQGNSA. CDR3 length: 12 residues. V was pared by 1 base and J by 3 bases, with 4 bases between. The CDR3 here is CASSLGFYEQYF. The CDR3, as DNA: TGTGCCAGCAGCTTAGGGTTCTACGAGCAGTACTTC.

This clone has just one count. This rearrangement joins TRBV11-1 to TRBJ2-2, with D uncertain. V lost 5 bases and J lost 1, with 8 bases in between. CDR1 is SGHAT, CDR2 FQDESV, per germline (reference sequence). The CDR3 has 14 amino acids. This CDR3 is CASSVVRNTGELFF. The CDR3 coding sequence is TGTGCCAGCAGCGTGGTGAGGAACACCGGGGAGCTGTTTTTT.

The V call is TRBV7-2, the J call TRBJ2-1, with 10 bases that match TRBD2. Germline CDR1 SGHTA, CDR2 FQGNSA. V lost 2 bases, J lost 7 bases, and 5 bases stayed unmatched. The CDR3 has 15 amino acids. The CDR3 loop is CASSLIGLAVNEQFF. CDR3 DNA: TGTGCCAGCAGCTTAATTGGACTAGCGGTTAATGAGCAGTTCTTC.

The J gene is TRBJ2-3, the V gene TRBV9, with 11 bases identical to TRBD2. V shed 5 bases and J 4 bases; nucleotides not matched to a gene: 6. CDR1 and CDR2 from the germline V gene are SGDLS and YYNGEE. CDR3 length: 15 residues. CDR3 sequence reads: CASSRLAGSSDTQYF. DNA of the CDR3: TGTGCCAGCAGTCGACTAGCGGGAAGTTCAGATACGCAGTATTTT.

The chain employs TRBV6-6 and TRBJ2-3; no reliable D call. Germline V gene sequence: CDR1 MNHNY, CDR2 SVGAGI (reference sequence). V lost 8 bases and J 3 bases, leaving 12 bases between the germline ends. CDR3 size: 13 residues. As DNA, the CDR3 is TGTGCCAGCTCTTTTGCGAGGACAGATACGCAGTATTTT. Translating gives CASSFARTDTQYF.